The 9 T cell receptor beta chains reported below all come from one sample, sequenced in a study of vaccination and CD4 T cells after COVID-19. Antigen specificity for these receptors is unknown. Sample treatment: roughly 10-day PBMC culture with coronavirus spike peptide pools or control peptides (ViraFEST assay). Oncomine TCR Beta short-read sequencing was applied to DNA from cultured CD4+ T cells. One entry per CDR3 protein results from TCRdb running MiXCR on the PCR reads. The sample holds 25,000 to 30,000 distinct CDR3 sequences, approximately 62% seen once. This specimen was CD4+ T cells from blood, cultured in vitro, taken after SARS-CoV-2 vaccination. The receptor source for this set is a human donor who received a COVID-19 vaccine.

The chain is built from TRBV5-3 and TRBJ1-2, with 7 bases fitting TRBD1. TRBV5-3 is placed among ORFs of uncertain function. With 8 bases clipped from V and 4 bases from J, the junction kept 11 bases outside the gene matches. CDR3 length: 14 amino acids. The CDR3 DNA reads as TGTGCCAGCAGCCAGGGGGGGACAACCTATGGCTACACCTTC. Its protein product is CASSQGGTTYGYTF.

This chain links TRBV5-1 with TRBJ1-2, with 7 bases lining up with TRBD1. The CDR3 runs to 15 residues. CDR1 and CDR2 (germline): SGHRS, YFSETQ. After removal of 0 bases from V and 5 bases from J, the junction contained 7 bases not matched to a gene. CDR3 bases: TGCGCCAGCAGCTTGGATAGGGGGCGAGGATATGGCTACACCTTC. Translation gives CASSLDRGRGYGYTF.

This clonotype was seen more than once but under ten times. The chain links TRBV6-2 or TRBV6-3 to TRBJ1-2, with 9 bases that match TRBD1. With 2 bases clipped from V and 7 bases from J, the junction kept 8 bases outside the gene matches. This CDR3 is built from 15 residues. Germline V gene data show CDR1 as MNHEY and CDR2 as SVGEGT. CDR3 nucleotide sequence: TGTGCCAGCAGTTACATCGCGGGACAGGGAAGTGGCTACACCTTC. Translated: CASSYIAGQGSGYTF.

V is TRBV23-1 and J is TRBJ2-3, with 11 nucleotides matching TRBD2. TRBV23-1 belongs to the ORF category, with a function that is uncertain. CDR3 size: 15 residues. Germline trimming cut 5 bases from V and 7 bases from J; bases unmatched to any gene: 8. This chain's CDR3 is CASSRLAGPCYTQYF. Here the CDR3 DNA reads TGCGCCAGCAGTAGACTAGCGGGGCCTTGCTATACGCAGTATTTT.

The chain combines TRBV19 with TRBJ2-7; 8 bases fit TRBD1. The CDR3 consists of 19 residues. Germline values: CDR1 LNHDA, CDR2 SQIVND (reference sequence). With 5 bases clipped from V and 5 bases from J, the junction kept 23 bases outside the gene matches. CDR3 amino acids: CASSGQGARPKLLVHEQYF. In DNA form, the CDR3 reads TGTGCCAGTAGTGGACAGGGCGCGAGGCCTAAGCTCCTCGTCCACGAGCAGTACTTC.

This rearrangement joins TRBV7-2 to TRBJ1-3, with TRBD1 identical over 7 bases. Unmatched junction bases numbered 5, after V lost 3 bases and J lost 0 bases. The germline V gene has CDR1 SGHTA and CDR2 FQGNSA. CDR3 length: 16 amino acids. DNA for the CDR3: TGTGCCAGCAGCTTTTTGGGACAGACCTCTGGAAACACCATATATTTT. Translating it yields CASSFLGQTSGNTIYF.

The table lists this clonotype with a few counts. The chain recombines TRBV19 with TRBJ2-3, with 10 bases that match TRBD1. CDR3 length equals 17 residues. V lost 5 bases and J lost 3; bases outside the gene matches: 11. Looked up from germline, CDR1 is LNHDA and CDR2 is SQIVND (reference sequence). The CDR3 nucleotides are TGTGCCAGTAGTGCGGAAGACAGGGGGCTAACTACAGATACGCAGTATTTT. It specifies CASSAEDRGLTTDTQYF.

J is TRBJ2-3 and V is TRBV6-1; the D is unclear. Germline V gene sequence: CDR1 MNHNS, CDR2 SASEGT. CDR3 length: 15 amino acids. V lost 7 bases and J lost 2, with 16 bases in between. The CDR3 sequence: CASTELGGNTDTQYF. CDR3 nucleotide sequence: TGTGCCAGCACCGAACTCGGTGGAAACACAGATACGCAGTATTTT.

V usage is TRBV19 and J usage is TRBJ2-7; maybe TRBD1 (5 bases). CDR1 is LNHDA, CDR2 SQIVND, per germline (reference sequence). The CDR3 consists of 15 residues. With 7 bases removed from V and 2 bases from J, the gap between germline ends came to 18 bases. For the CDR3, the DNA is TGTGCCAGTAAAGAAAGGGGCCCGACGGCCTACGAGCAGTACTTC. This translates into CASKERGPTAYEQYF.